This section outlines one T cell receptor (beta chain) sequence together with its context. Its antigen is unknown. No much larger clone is present one base from it, and per-base qualities are unavailable. Donors were healthy HIV-negative adults with no recently reported acute infections or vaccinations. Every donor was a Caucasian adult living in Nashville, Tennessee, USA. CD4+ T cells were enriched through magnetic negative selection, after which naive cells were positively selected on CD45RA and the remaining negative fraction served as the memory subset. Blood was collected by leukapheresis, and PBMCs were isolated by Ficoll-Histopaque density gradient centrifugation and then cryopreserved in liquid nitrogen vapor phase. Purity and quantity of every magnetically sorted T cell population were checked by analytical flow cytometry. Each sorted fraction had its genomic DNA isolated and then quantified by UV absorbance on a Nanodrop 2000c.

The data belong to a study of shared clonotypes between healthy human individuals (dated by TCRdb to about 2020). Study-level background: A few men and a couple of women, aged 18 to 49 years, made up the cohort. For each donor, three plates each were used for CD4 naive and CD4 memory, two plates were used for CD8 naive, and one plate was used for CD8 memory. To estimate repertoire size and how much clonotypes are shared between individuals, the study performed deep sequencing of blood TCR repertoires from roughly five healthy adults. To increase sequencing depth and limit assay-specific biases, TCR repertoire library preparation and sequencing were carried out by different laboratories using diverse techniques. Between about 0.85 and 10 billion PBMCs per donor were obtained by leukapheresis. General findings and caveats noted by the study authors: Estimated clonotype richness was generally larger for naive than for memory subsets. Sampling was limited to blood, and TCR repertoires in tissue likely differ from TCR repertoires in blood. Approximately 5% of naive CD4, around 3.5% of naive CD8, about 2.5% of memory CD4, and 0.4% of memory CD8 clonotypes were shared across several donors. Based on pairwise subsampling, the degree of clonotype sharing among donors was expected to be affected by sequencing depth. Compared with non-shared clonotypes, clonotypes shared by all four sorted-subset donors had higher generation probabilities. The small number of donors limited the genetic and exposure-history diversity represented. Even with the large sequencing depth, rarefaction of the sorted-subset datasets indicated that sequencing was incomplete.

Using the deep immunoSEQ assay, multiplex PCR amplified TCR CDR3 regions from genomic DNA. Extracted genomic DNA from each cell subset was distributed evenly across all wells of several immunoSEQ 96-well plates, and each plate was treated as a replicate. For sorted subsets, 150 to 250 ng genomic DNA, equal to tens of thousands of T cell genomes, was loaded into each replicate PCR. Purified libraries were measured with a Qubit 3.0 fluorometer, size-checked on a Bioanalyzer 2100, and measured again with the KAPA Library Quantification kit. Every immunoSEQ 96-well plate was sequenced on a dedicated single-read 150-cycle Illumina NextSeq 550 flow cell. The paper's data handling went like this. The immunoSEQ output contained only junctional sequences without quality scores, so filtering could not match that applied to full-length reads. To assign V/J genes and CDR3, sequences were annotated against IMGT germline references using PyIR, a Python wrapper for IgBLAST v1.9. Reads with weak V/J assignments (E-value above 1e-6), missing CDR3, stop codons, out-of-frame junctions, or ambiguous translated residues were removed. V3J clonotypes were defined as sequences sharing the same inferred V gene, J gene, and CDR3 amino acid sequence. Percentage overlap between repertoires was calculated by dividing the number of shared unique clonotypes by the size of the smaller repertoire. Repertoire richness was assessed with RTK rarefaction, the Chao1 estimator, and Recon v2.1 estimates of unobserved clonotypes. Generation probabilities were computed with OLGA for all TCRbeta clonotypes obtained by the gDNA method from several donors. TCRdb carries this immuneACCESS record with in-frame sequences only. Its versions omit some clonotypes, under half of them owing to an unresolved V gene in the studies checked, with the rest unexplained. That table furnishes V, J and clone size, whereas the DNA furnished D and trimming. The sample records 2 million to 3 million clones, 93% of which are singletons. In total, the top ten clones hold 0.35% to 0.45% of the sample.

The CDR1 and CDR2 encoded by the germline V gene are SGHTS and YDEGEE. Spanning cysteine to phenylalanine, the CDR3 consists of 18 amino acids. The read is trimmed to its CDR3 DNA, 54 bases read in frame from base 1. V loses 2 bases of germline sequence and J loses 1 base, and the interval between the two ends is 16 bases. This TCR was recovered from a man in his late teens or twenties in good health. Some clones in this sample may be carry-over from other donors' samples. The chain joins TRBV5-8 to TRBJ2-6; no confident D gene assignment can be made. Sequencing input: naive CD4+ T cells from PBMCs. The sample's cell subset or site label is to be understood as: CD45RA+ positively selected. The CDR3 protein is CASSFAMTPESGANVLTF. The bases are TGTGCCAGCAGCTTCGCTATGACCCCGGAGTCTGGGGCCAACGTCCTGACTTTC. Joined to the reference TRBV5-8 and TRBJ2-6 proteins, this CDR3 gives the full variable domain: EAGVTQSPTHLIKTRGQQATLRCSPISGHTSVYWYQQALGLGLQFLLWYDEGEERNRGNFPPRFSGRQFPNYSSELNVNALELEDSALYLCASSFAMTPESGANVLTFGAGSRLTVL.